The 19 T cell receptor beta chains given below trace back to one sample, sequenced in a study of CD8 T cells in ankylosing spondylitis. TCRdb used MiXCR to reprocess the 5' RACE reads, holding one entry per CDR3 protein. The sample lists about 800,000 distinct CDR3 sequences; about an eighth were seen once. No antigen has been identified for these receptors. Study-level findings and limits: Within ankylosing spondylitis blood, a TCR beta motif made up of seven to nine highly homologous variants appeared to be characteristic.

Specimen: blood, either unsorted or a sorted T cell fraction (not recorded which). All receptors come from a male donor with ankylosing spondylitis.

This clonotype was detected a few times. The chain employs TRBV20-1 and TRBJ2-7; D is ambiguous. The V and J ends lost 0 bases and 6 bases respectively, with 15 bases between them. This CDR3 contains 14 residues. Germline V gene lookup returns CDR1 DFQATT and CDR2 SNEGSKA (reference sequence). This CDR3 is CSARDTNITGEQYF. In DNA form, the CDR3 reads TGCAGTGCTAGAGATACAAACATAACCGGCGAGCAGTACTTC.

CDR3: CASSQGRAGGAYEQYF. Written as DNA, the CDR3 is TGCGCCAGCAGCCAAGGAAGGGCCGGGGGGGCCTACGAGCAGTACTTC. The chain employs TRBV4-3 and TRBJ2-7; 8 bases are shared with TRBD2. V lost 1 base, J lost 2 bases, and 7 bases stayed unmatched. Germline V gene lookup returns CDR1 LGHNA and CDR2 YSLEER. CDR3 length: 16 amino acids.

This clonotype was counted only a few times. The chain is built from TRBV6-2 or TRBV6-3 and TRBJ2-1; 8 bases are shared with TRBD2. Per the germline V gene, CDR1 is MNHEY and CDR2 is SVGEGT. The CDR3 totals 16 residues. J gave up 9 bases and V 1 base, and 11 bases lay outside the gene matches. The CDR3 protein is CASSYFIGGAGSEQFF. CDR3 nucleotides: TGTGCCAGCAGTTACTTTATCGGGGGGGCCGGTAGTGAGCAGTTCTTC.

The chain links TRBV7-2 to TRBJ1-3, with 8 bases fitting TRBD1. V trimming: 5 bases; J trimming: 4 bases; junction bases outside the gene matches: 7. Germline-derived CDR1 and CDR2 are SGHTA and FQGNSA. This CDR3 is built from 15 residues. The CDR3 DNA sequence: TGTGCCAGCAGCCGACAGGGGATCAGCGGAAACACCATATATTTT. Its protein is CASSRQGISGNTIYF.

The chain combines TRBV5-1 with TRBJ1-2, with 9 bases aligning to TRBD1. The CDR3 is 13 residues long. CDR1 SGHRS and CDR2 YFSETQ come from the germline V gene. V shed 4 bases and J 12 bases; nucleotides not matched to a gene: 10. CDR3 nucleotides: TGCGCCAGCAGCAGAGGACAGGGGAATCATAACACCTTC. It translates to CASSRGQGNHNTF. Full variable domain (missing parts from reference TRBV5-1 and TRBJ1-2): KAGVTQTPRYLIKTRGQQVTLSCSPISGHRSVSWYQQTPGQGLQFLFEYFSETQRNKGNFPGRFSGRQFSNSRSEMNVSTLELGDSALYLCASSRGQGNHNTFGSGTRLTVV.

The J gene is TRBJ2-7, the V gene TRBV7-2; 8 bases are shared with TRBD1. With 5 bases clipped from V and 5 bases from J, the junction kept 8 bases outside the gene matches. The CDR3 is made up of 14 amino acids. Germline assignment: CDR1 SGHTA and CDR2 FQGNSA. The CDR3 spells CASSRRDRRHEQYF. CDR3 sequence (DNA): TGTGCCAGCAGCCGCCGGGACAGGCGGCACGAGCAGTACTTC.

The rearrangement joins TRBV9 to TRBJ2-5; D may be TRBD2 (6 bases). Trimming pared 6 bases from V and 0 bases from J, leaving 9 bases between. The V gene's germline CDR1 is SGDLS and CDR2 YYNGEE. This CDR3 has 13 amino acids. The CDR3 DNA reads as TGTGCCAGCACATCGGGGGACCAAGAGACCCAGTACTTC. Its translation is CASTSGDQETQYF.

The rearrangement joins TRBV5-1 to TRBJ2-1, with TRBD1 matching 10 bases. The V gene's germline CDR1 is SGHRS and CDR2 YFSETQ. Losses at the gene ends were 0 bases for V and 10 bases for J; bases not matched to a gene: 7. The CDR3 spans 15 residues. CDR3: CASSLGGQGYSEQFF. The DNA for the CDR3 is TGCGCCAGCAGCTTGGGGGGACAGGGGTATTCAGAGCAGTTCTTC.

The chain links TRBV20-1 to TRBJ2-7, with D perhaps TRBD2 (6 bases). In germline, CDR1 is DFQATT, CDR2 SNEGSKA (reference sequence). This CDR3 contains 14 residues. Trimming removed 3 bases from V and 1 base from J, with 13 bases in between. DNA of the CDR3: TGCAGTGCTAGTGTGCGGGGAGGATCCTACGAGCAGTACTTC. As protein: CSASVRGGSYEQYF.

This clonotype was found many times. The genes are TRBV20-1 and TRBJ2-3; D is possibly TRBD1 or TRBD2 (5 bases each). Trimming took 6 bases from V and 1 from J, leaving 17 bases between them. The CDR3 has 15 residues. The germline V gene encodes CDR1 DFQATT and CDR2 SNEGSKA (reference sequence). As DNA, the CDR3 is TGCAGTGCCGTCCCTGGTGTGGGGGGCACAGATACGCAGTATTTT. Protein: CSAVPGVGGTDTQYF.

This chain links TRBV9 with TRBJ1-2; D perhaps matches TRBD1 (5 bases). Germline V gene sequence: CDR1 SGDLS, CDR2 YYNGEE. The CDR3 consists of 14 residues. V was pared by 0 bases and J by 4 bases, with 10 bases between. CDR3 in DNA: TGTGCCAGCAGCGTAGGGGGGGGAGTCTATGGCTACACCTTC. Translating gives CASSVGGGVYGYTF.

This clonotype was seen many times. The genes are TRBV18 and TRBJ1-1; D unresolved. Germline CDR1 and CDR2: KGHSH and LQKENI. The CDR3 runs to 12 residues. Between the trimmed V and J ends, which lost 1 base and 1 base, there was a span of 1 base. CDR3 sequence (DNA): TGTGCCAGCTCACCACAGAACACTGAAGCTTTCTTT. Translated, it gives CASSPQNTEAFF.

This clonotype has more than one count but fewer than ten. The J gene is TRBJ1-1, the V gene TRBV28; TRBD1 matches 9 bases. CDR1 is MDHEN and CDR2 is SYDVKM in the germline V gene. The CDR3 is made up of 14 amino acids. V shed 6 bases and J 7 bases; nucleotides not matched to a gene: 9. The CDR3 loop is CASRRPQGAGEAFF. The CDR3, as DNA: TGTGCCAGCAGAAGACCACAGGGGGCCGGTGAAGCTTTCTTT.

The rearrangement uses TRBV12-3 or TRBV12-4 and TRBJ1-2; D is unclear. The CDR3 is 14 amino acids. V was clipped by 7 bases and J by 5 bases, with 17 bases between them. The CDR3 here is CASNRDGPYYGYTF. DNA of the CDR3: TGTGCCAGCAACCGAGACGGCCCCTATTATGGCTACACCTTC.

There are a few counts of this clonotype. The chain couples TRBV10-3 to TRBJ2-3; D remains ambiguous. The V gene's germline CDR1 is ENHRY and CDR2 SYGVKD. This CDR3 contains 13 residues. Trimming shortened V by 6 bases and J by 2 bases, and 9 bases separated the two germline ends. The CDR3 DNA reads TGTGCCATCAGCCCCGATCCCACAGATACGCAGTATTTT. It encodes CAISPDPTDTQYF.

The chain carries TRBV7-2 and TRBJ2-2; D uncertain. Per germline, CDR1 SGHTA and CDR2 FQGNSA. This CDR3 has 15 amino acids. V gave up 4 bases and J gave up 6 bases, with 15 bases separating them. CDR3 in DNA: TGTGCCAGCAGCTCGAGAGGAGTGGCAGCCGGGGAGCTGTTTTTT. Translation: CASSSRGVAAGELFF.

The chain has TRBV7-2 and TRBJ2-2; D remains unclear. The CDR3 loop spans 13 amino acids. The V and J ends lost 0 bases and 7 bases respectively, with 6 bases between them. Germline-derived CDR1 and CDR2 are SGHTA and FQGNSA. CDR3 region: CASSLAWRGELFF. DNA for the CDR3: TGTGCCAGCAGCTTAGCGTGGCGCGGGGAGCTGTTTTTT.

Turning to this clonotype: The germline gene is not matched at one end of the junction; a read error may be the cause. The V gene is TRBV6-1, the J gene TRBJ1-6, with D tentatively TRBD1 (6 bases). Germline-derived CDR1 and CDR2 are MNHNS and SASEGT. This CDR3 has 16 residues. The CDR3 DNA is TGTGCCAGCACTGAAGGTTGGACAGCTTATAATTCACCCCTCCACTTT. It specifies CASTEGWTAYNSPLHF.

The chain uses TRBV6-1 and TRBJ2-3, with 9 bases that match TRBD2. V shed 7 bases, J shed 3 bases, and the junction held 5 bases outside the gene matches. The CDR3 consists of 14 residues. Germline values: CDR1 MNHNS, CDR2 SASEGT. CDR3 loop: CASITSGRTDTQYF. CDR3 coding DNA: TGTGCCAGCATAACAAGCGGGAGGACAGATACGCAGTATTTT.